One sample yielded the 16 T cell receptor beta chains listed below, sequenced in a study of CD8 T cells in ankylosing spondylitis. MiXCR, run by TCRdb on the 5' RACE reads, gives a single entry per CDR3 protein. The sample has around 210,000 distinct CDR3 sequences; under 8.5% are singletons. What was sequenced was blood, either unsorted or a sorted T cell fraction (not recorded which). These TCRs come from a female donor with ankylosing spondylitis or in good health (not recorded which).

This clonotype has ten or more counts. The CDR3 sequence: CASRPHPIAGGPSYNEQFF. The CDR3 DNA reads TGTGCCAGCAGACCCCACCCCATAGCGGGAGGGCCATCATACAATGAGCAGTTCTTC. The chain couples TRBV12-3 or TRBV12-4 to TRBJ2-1; 11 positions match TRBD2. Trimming cost V 6 bases and J 4 bases; bases outside gene matches: 17. The CDR3 totals 19 residues.

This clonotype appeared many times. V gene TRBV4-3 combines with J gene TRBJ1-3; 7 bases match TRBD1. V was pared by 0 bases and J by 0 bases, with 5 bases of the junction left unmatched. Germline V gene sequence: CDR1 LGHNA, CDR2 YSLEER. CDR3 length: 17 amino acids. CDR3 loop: CASSQEAGGNSGNTIYF. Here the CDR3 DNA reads TGCGCCAGCAGCCAAGAGGCAGGGGGGAACTCTGGAAACACCATATATTTT.

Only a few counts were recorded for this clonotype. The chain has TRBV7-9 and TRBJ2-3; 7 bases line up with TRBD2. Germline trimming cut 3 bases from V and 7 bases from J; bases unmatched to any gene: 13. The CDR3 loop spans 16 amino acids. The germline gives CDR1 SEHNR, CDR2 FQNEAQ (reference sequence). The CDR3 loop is CASSFSIRTGGNTQYF. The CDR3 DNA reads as TGTGCCAGCAGCTTTTCCATCCGGACGGGAGGAAATACGCAGTATTTT.

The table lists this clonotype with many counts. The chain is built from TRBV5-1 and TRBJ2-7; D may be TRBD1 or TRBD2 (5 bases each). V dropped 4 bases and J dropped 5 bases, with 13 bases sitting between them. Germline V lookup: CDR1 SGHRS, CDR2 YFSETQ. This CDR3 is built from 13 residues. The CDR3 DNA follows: TGCGCCAGCAGCCCAACGCTGGGACACGAGCAGTACTTC. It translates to CASSPTLGHEQYF. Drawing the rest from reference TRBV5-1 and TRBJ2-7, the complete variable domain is KAGVTQTPRYLIKTRGQQVTLSCSPISGHRSVSWYQQTPGQGLQFLFEYFSETQRNKGNFPGRFSGRQFSNSRSEMNVSTLELGDSALYLCASSPTLGHEQYFGPGTRLTVT.

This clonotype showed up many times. This CDR3 reads CSVEELQGSGYTF. CDR3 DNA sequence: TGCAGCGTTGAAGAACTTCAGGGTTCTGGCTACACCTTC. This chain connects TRBV29-1 to TRBJ1-2; D may be TRBD1 (5 bases). Germline-derived CDR1 and CDR2 are SQVTM and ANQGSEA. This CDR3 is built from 13 residues. Between the trimmed V and J ends, which lost 0 bases and 7 bases, there was a span of 12 bases.

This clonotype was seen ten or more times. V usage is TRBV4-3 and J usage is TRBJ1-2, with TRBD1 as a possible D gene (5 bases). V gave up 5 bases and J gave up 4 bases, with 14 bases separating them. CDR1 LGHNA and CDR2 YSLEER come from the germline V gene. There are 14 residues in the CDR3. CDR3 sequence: CASSTRQGGYGYTF. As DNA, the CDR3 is TGCGCCAGCAGCACGCGGCAGGGAGGCTATGGCTACACCTTC.

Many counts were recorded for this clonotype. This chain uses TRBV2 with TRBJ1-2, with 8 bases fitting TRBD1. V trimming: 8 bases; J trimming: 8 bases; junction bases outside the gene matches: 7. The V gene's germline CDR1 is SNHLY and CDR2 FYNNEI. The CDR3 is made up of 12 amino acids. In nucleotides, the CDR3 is TGTGCCAGCCATGGACAGGGCGTCGGCTACACCTTC. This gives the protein CASHGQGVGYTF.

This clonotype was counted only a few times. In DNA form, the CDR3 reads TGTGCCAGCTCACCCCAGACAGCTAGCTACGAGCAGTACTTC. Amino acids: CASSPQTASYEQYF. The gene calls are TRBV18 and TRBJ2-7; possible D gene TRBD1, 5 bases. The CDR3 sequence is 14 residues long. Trimming pared 3 bases from V and 3 bases from J, leaving 12 bases between. CDR1 and CDR2 (germline): KGHSH, LQKENI.

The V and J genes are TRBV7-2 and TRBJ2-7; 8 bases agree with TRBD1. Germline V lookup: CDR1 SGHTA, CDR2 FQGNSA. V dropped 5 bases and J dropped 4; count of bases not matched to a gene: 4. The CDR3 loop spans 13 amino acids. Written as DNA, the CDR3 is TGTGCCAGCAGCAAGTACAGGGGGTACGAGCAGTACTTC. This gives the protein CASSKYRGYEQYF.

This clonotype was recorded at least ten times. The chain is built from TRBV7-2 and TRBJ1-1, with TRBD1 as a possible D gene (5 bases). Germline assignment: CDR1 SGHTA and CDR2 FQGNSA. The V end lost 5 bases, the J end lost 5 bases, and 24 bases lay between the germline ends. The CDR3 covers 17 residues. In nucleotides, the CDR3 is TGTGCCAGCAGCCGTCGTCCGGGGGGGACGGCGCGGACTGAAGCTTTCTTT. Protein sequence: CASSRRPGGTARTEAFF. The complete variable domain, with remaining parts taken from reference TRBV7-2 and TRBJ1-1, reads GAGVSQSPSNKVTEKGKDVELRCDPISGHTALYWYRQSLGQGLEFLIYFQGNSAPDKSGLPSDRFSAERTGGSVSTLTIQRTQQEDSAVYLCASSRRPGGTARTEAFFGQGTRLTVV.

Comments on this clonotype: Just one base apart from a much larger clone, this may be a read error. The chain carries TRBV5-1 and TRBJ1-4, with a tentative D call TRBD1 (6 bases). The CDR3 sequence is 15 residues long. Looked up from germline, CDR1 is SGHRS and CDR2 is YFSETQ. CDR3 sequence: CASSPLGGRDEKLVF. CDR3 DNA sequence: TGCGCCAGCAGCCCGTTGGGGGGGCGCGACGAAAAACTGGTTTTT.

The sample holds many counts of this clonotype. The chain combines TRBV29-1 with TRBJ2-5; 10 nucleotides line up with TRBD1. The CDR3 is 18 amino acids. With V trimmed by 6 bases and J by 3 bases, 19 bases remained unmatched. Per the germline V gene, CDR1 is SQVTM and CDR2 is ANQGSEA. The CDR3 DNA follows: TGCAGCGTCCAGTCCCGGGACAGGGGTAGGCATGGAGAAGAGACCCAGTACTTC. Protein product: CSVQSRDRGRHGEETQYF.

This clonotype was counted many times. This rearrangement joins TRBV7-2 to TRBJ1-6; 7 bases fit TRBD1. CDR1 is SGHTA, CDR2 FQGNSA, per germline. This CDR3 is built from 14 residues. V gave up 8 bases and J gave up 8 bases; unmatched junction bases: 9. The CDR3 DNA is TGTGCCAGCCGCACAGGGGTCTTCGATTCACCCCTCCACTTT. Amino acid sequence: CASRTGVFDSPLHF.

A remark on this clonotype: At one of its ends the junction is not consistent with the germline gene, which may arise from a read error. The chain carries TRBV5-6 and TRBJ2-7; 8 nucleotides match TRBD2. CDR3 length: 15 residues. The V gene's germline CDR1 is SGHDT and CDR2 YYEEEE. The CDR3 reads CVSSLAAGVEYEQYF. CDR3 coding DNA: TGTGTCAGCAGCTTGGCAGCGGGAGTGGAGTACGAGCAGTACTTC.

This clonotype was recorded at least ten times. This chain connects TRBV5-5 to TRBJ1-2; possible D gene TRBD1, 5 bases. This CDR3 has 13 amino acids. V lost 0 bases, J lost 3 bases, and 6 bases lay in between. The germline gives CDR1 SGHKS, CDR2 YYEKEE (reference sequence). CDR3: CASSLVGDYGYTF. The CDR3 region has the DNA TGTGCCAGCAGCTTGGTAGGGGACTATGGCTACACCTTC.

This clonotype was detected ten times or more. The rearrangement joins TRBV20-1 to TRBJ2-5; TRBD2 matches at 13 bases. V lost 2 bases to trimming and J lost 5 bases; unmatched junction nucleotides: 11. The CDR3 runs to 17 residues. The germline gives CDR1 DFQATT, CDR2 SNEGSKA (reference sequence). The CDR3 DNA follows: TGCAGTGCTAGATCCCCCTGGACTAGCGGGAGTATGGAGACCCAGTACTTC. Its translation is CSARSPWTSGSMETQYF.